The clone carrying this T cell receptor beta chain showed up many times. What it binds is not known. Trimming cost V 0 bases and J 7 bases, with 12 bases left between them. This CDR3 region has 15 residues. Researchers built TCR beta libraries using quantitative 5'-RACE with molecular barcodes. TCRdb ran MiXCR on the 5' RACE reads and lists one entry per CDR3 protein. The repertoire consists of around 100,000 distinct CDR3 sequences, with 24% occurring once and the leading ten covering more than 9%. This entry belongs to a study of CD8 T cells in ankylosing spondylitis. The study, taken as a whole, reports: A number of the motif variants had already been described in reactive arthritis synovial fluid and blood. Blood from ankylosing spondylitis patients appeared to carry a characteristic roughly eight-variant TCR beta motif. Reportedly, matched ankylosing spondylitis synovial fluid was significantly enriched for disease-linked clones.

The receptor's source is a male donor with ankylosing spondylitis. The sequencing sample was made of synovial fluid, either unsorted or a sorted T cell fraction (not recorded which). The chain has TRBV12-3 or TRBV12-4 and TRBJ2-2; D gene ambiguous. The chain's CDR3 is CASSLARGLSGELFF. As DNA, the CDR3 is TGTGCCAGCAGTTTAGCGCGAGGTCTGAGCGGGGAGCTGTTTTTT.